Listed below are T cell receptor beta chains from one sample, sequenced in a study of blood T cells in healthy people across ages. In TCRdb, the 5' RACE reads were re-called with MiXCR into one record per CDR3 protein. The data show 1,300,000 or so distinct CDR3 sequences, with 45% to 70% seen just once and under 8.5% held by the top ten. Sequencing was performed on blood. These receptors all stem from a man aged 18 to 30 in good health. The conserved cysteine and the conserved F or W are not part of the CDR3 here. The listing skips clone size in some rows; elsewhere it reads once, few, many or a size class.

v_call | clone_size | cdr3_aa
TRBV5-1 | . | ASSLGGEGEAF
TRBV7-9 | . | ASSLLQGHHNEQF
TRBV7-9 | few | ASSSLGQGVLTGYT
TRBV29-1 | . | SVEGRGIQETQY
TRBV6-5 | . | ASRTTQGGNEQF
TRBV4-2 | . | ASSHLSSGGPYEQY
TRBV4-2 | . | ASSQVLLADNLNGELF
TRBV27 | . | ASSSPTGTSYNEQF
TRBV7-2 | . | ASSLALAGGWQETQY
TRBV4-1 | . | ASSPGLAVPIGTYEQY
TRBV14 | . | ASSRTDFPNEQF
TRBV20-1 | . | SARDLIAGAFGEETQY
TRBV11-2 | . | ASSYRGGVSSYNEQF
TRBV2 | few | ASGKLAGGAYNEQF
TRBV28 | . | ASSFPSTNYGYT
TRBV5-1 | . | ASSLITAETQY
TRBV10-3 | few | AIGTGGSYEQY
TRBV3-1 | . | ASSLSTGDYDSYEQY
TRBV2 | once | ASRKGGSSYNSPLH
TRBV11-2 | . | ASSLVFSGGRAGGTYEQY
TRBV28 | . | ASSPVAETQY
TRBV29-1 | . | SVEGQVFTEAF
TRBV18 | once | ASSLNIVGQGGTGYT
TRBV20-1 | . | SAARLSSNEKLF
TRBV18 | few | ASSRGGGAYEQY
TRBV12-3/TRBV12-4 | . | ASSTGLVDEQY
TRBV2 | once | ASLGGGYNEQY
TRBV11-2 | . | ASSPRVTGPPEAF
TRBV20-1 | few | SARTTNTGELF
TRBV6-6 | . | ASSTSWGQKNEQF
TRBV4-1 | . | ASSQRSDYKQY
TRBV10-3 | . | AISTFGELF
TRBV10-1 | few | AISEVQFYEQY
TRBV7-8 | . | ASSLARGTLF
TRBV12-3/TRBV12-4 | few | ASSLALGYSTDTQY
TRBV4-1 | few | ASSQDRQGGYNEQF
TRBV20-1 | few | SAPNPGGPDEQY
TRBV4-1 | . | ACSPAPSYNEQF
TRBV20-1 | . | SAIGQGYQETQY
TRBV20-1 | . | SARTLSGSSYEQY
TRBV29-1 | many | SVVSTGGSYEQY
TRBV2 | . | ASSDGTSGRNEQF
TRBV20-1 | . | SAWDGRANTEAF
TRBV6-2/TRBV6-3 | few | ASSTRGAENSPLH
TRBV20-1 | . | SAPPLAADTQY
TRBV20-1 | many | SARDLTGGETDTQY
TRBV4-1 | . | ASSPLDSALGDDTQY
TRBV10-3 | few | AISESGQGAHEQY
TRBV7-9 | . | ASSTDGGSSYNEQF
TRBV7-8 | once | ASSFKGTSSGANVLT
TRBV5-6 | . | ASSLILDFAEAF